This is a list of T cell receptor beta chains from one sample in a study of OX40 agonist ivuxolimab in advanced cancers. Profiling relied on immunoSEQ multiplex PCR, and the TCRdb table lists in-frame clones only, not all of them. The table records about 55,000 clones, approximately 91% of them present only once. The specimen was CD4+ or CD8+ T cells sorted from blood, collected in a trial of the OX40 agonist ivuxolimab. The receptors here all came from an adult with an advanced solid tumor such as melanoma, head and neck, liver or kidney cancer. Both conserved end residues are part of each CDR3. D genes are given only for firm matches. The size entry is marked missing in some rows and otherwise reads once, few, many or a size class.

CDR3 protein: CASSLNALAGENTGELFF
CDR3 DNA: TGTGCCAGCAGCTTAAACGCCCTAGCGGGAGAGAACACCGGGGAGCTGTTTTTT
V gene: TRBV7-3
D gene: TRBD2
J gene: TRBJ2-2
clone size: NA

CDR3 protein: CASTASGRAYNEQFF
CDR3 DNA: TGCGCCAGCACGGCCAGCGGGAGGGCCTACAATGAGCAGTTCTTC
V gene: TRBV5-1
D gene: TRBD2
J gene: TRBJ2-1
clone size: NA

CDR3 protein: CAGGLAGYNEQFF
CDR3 DNA: TGTGCCGGTGGACTAGCGGGATACAATGAGCAGTTCTTC
V gene: TRBV5-4
D gene: TRBD2
J gene: TRBJ2-1
clone size: NA

CDR3 protein: CASNPAQRGEQYF
CDR3 DNA: TGCGCCAGCAACCCCGCCCAGCGTGGCGAGCAGTACTTC
V gene: TRBV10-2
D gene: NA
J gene: TRBJ2-7
clone size: NA

CDR3 protein: CASSLFSQPQHF
CDR3 DNA: TGTGCCAGCAGCTTATTCTCCCAGCCCCAGCATTTT
V gene: TRBV7-2
D gene: NA
J gene: TRBJ1-5
clone size: few

CDR3 protein: CASSWVEETQYF
CDR3 DNA: TGTGCCAGCAGTTGGGTTGAAGAGACCCAGTACTTC
V gene: TRBV2
D gene: NA
J gene: TRBJ2-5
clone size: NA

CDR3 protein: CASMVGLAGFFRKNEQFF
CDR3 DNA: TGTGCCAGCATGGTTGGACTAGCGGGATTTTTTAGGAAGAATGAGCAGTTCTTC
V gene: TRBV28
D gene: TRBD2
J gene: TRBJ2-1
clone size: NA

CDR3 protein: CASSPMGGAHGYTF
CDR3 DNA: TGTGCCAGCAGCCCTATGGGGGGAGCCCATGGCTACACCTTC
V gene: TRBV7-2
D gene: NA
J gene: TRBJ1-2
clone size: NA

CDR3 protein: CASSSLTGSREAFF
CDR3 DNA: TGTGCCAGCAGCTCACTGACAGGGTCCCGCGAAGCTTTCTTT
V gene: TRBV7-6
D gene: TRBD1
J gene: TRBJ1-1
clone size: NA

CDR3 protein: CAWSVGTVYGYTF
CDR3 DNA: TGTGCCTGGAGTGTTGGGACGGTATATGGCTACACCTTC
V gene: TRBV30
D gene: NA
J gene: TRBJ1-2
clone size: once

CDR3 protein: CASSQVTGEETQYF
CDR3 DNA: TGTGCCAGCAGCCAAGTGACAGGGGAAGAGACCCAGTACTTC
V gene: TRBV11-2
D gene: TRBD1
J gene: TRBJ2-5
clone size: NA

CDR3 protein: CASSYTGEQFF
CDR3 DNA: TGTGCCAGCAGTTACACCGGGGAGCAGTTCTTC
V gene: TRBV6-1
D gene: NA
J gene: TRBJ2-1
clone size: NA

CDR3 protein: CASSVSPGQTYEQYF
CDR3 DNA: TGCGCCAGCAGCGTCAGTCCGGGACAAACCTACGAGCAGTACTTC
V gene: TRBV5-1
D gene: NA
J gene: TRBJ2-7
clone size: NA

CDR3 protein: CAWTGDTRNTEAFF
CDR3 DNA: TGTGCCTGGACCGGGGACACCCGGAACACTGAAGCTTTCTTT
V gene: TRBV30
D gene: NA
J gene: TRBJ1-1
clone size: few

CDR3 protein: CSVESEQGGFSNTGELFF
CDR3 DNA: TGCAGCGTTGAATCGGAACAGGGCGGTTTTTCGAACACCGGGGAGCTGTTTTTT
V gene: TRBV29-1
D gene: NA
J gene: TRBJ2-2
clone size: NA

CDR3 protein: CASSVRGLAANEQFF
CDR3 DNA: TGTGCCAGCAGTGTTAGGGGACTAGCAGCCAATGAGCAGTTCTTC
V gene: TRBV2
D gene: TRBD2
J gene: TRBJ2-1
clone size: NA

CDR3 protein: CASSLKISGEQYF
CDR3 DNA: TGTGCCAGCAGTTTAAAGATTTCGGGCGAGCAGTACTTC
V gene: TRBV27
D gene: NA
J gene: TRBJ2-7
clone size: NA

CDR3 protein: CASSIGDWRLGNQPQHF
CDR3 DNA: TGTGCCAGTAGTATAGGCGACTGGAGGCTTGGCAATCAGCCCCAGCATTTT
V gene: TRBV19
D gene: NA
J gene: TRBJ1-5
clone size: once

CDR3 protein: CASSYPASGRQNEQFF
CDR3 DNA: TGTGCCAGCAGTTACCCAGCTAGCGGGAGACAGAATGAGCAGTTCTTC
V gene: TRBV6-6
D gene: TRBD2
J gene: TRBJ2-1
clone size: NA

CDR3 protein: CASSSAGRGVNQPQHF
CDR3 DNA: TGTGCCAGCAGCTCCGCCGGGAGAGGGGTTAATCAGCCCCAGCATTTT
V gene: TRBV7-9
D gene: NA
J gene: TRBJ1-5
clone size: NA

CDR3 protein: CASGGTPTGELFF
CDR3 DNA: TGTGCCAGCGGTGGGACACCCACCGGGGAGCTGTTTTTT
V gene: TRBV18
D gene: NA
J gene: TRBJ2-2
clone size: NA

CDR3 protein: CASNRGQSNSNQPQHF
CDR3 DNA: TGTGCCAGTAACAGAGGACAGAGTAATAGCAATCAGCCCCAGCATTTT
V gene: TRBV19
D gene: NA
J gene: TRBJ1-5
clone size: NA

CDR3 protein: CASSFDIVGEQYF
CDR3 DNA: TGTGCCAGCAGCTTCGACATTGTAGGCGAGCAGTACTTC
V gene: TRBV5-5
D gene: NA
J gene: TRBJ2-7
clone size: few